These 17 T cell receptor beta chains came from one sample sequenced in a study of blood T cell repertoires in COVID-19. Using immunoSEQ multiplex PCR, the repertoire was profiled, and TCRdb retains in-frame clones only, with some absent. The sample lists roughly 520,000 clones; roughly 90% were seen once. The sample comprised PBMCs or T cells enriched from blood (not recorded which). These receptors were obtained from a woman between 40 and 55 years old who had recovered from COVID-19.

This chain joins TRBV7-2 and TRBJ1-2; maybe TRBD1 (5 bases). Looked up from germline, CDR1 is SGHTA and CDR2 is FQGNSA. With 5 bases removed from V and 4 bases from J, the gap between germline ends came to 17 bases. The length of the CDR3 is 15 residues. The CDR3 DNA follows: TGTGCCAGCAGCGCGGGACGGCGCCCCTTCTATGGCTACACCTTC. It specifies CASSAGRRPFYGYTF.

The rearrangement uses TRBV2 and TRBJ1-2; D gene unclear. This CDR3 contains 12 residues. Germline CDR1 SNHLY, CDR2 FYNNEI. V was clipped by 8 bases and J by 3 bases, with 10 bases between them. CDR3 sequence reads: CASRKEDYGYTF. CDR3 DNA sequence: TGTGCCAGCCGGAAGGAGGACTATGGCTACACCTTC.

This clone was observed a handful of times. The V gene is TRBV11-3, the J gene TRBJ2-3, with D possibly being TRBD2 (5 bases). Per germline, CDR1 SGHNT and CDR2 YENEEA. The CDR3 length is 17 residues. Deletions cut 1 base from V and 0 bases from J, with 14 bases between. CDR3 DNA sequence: TGTGCCAGCAGCTTAGGGTACGGCGGGCTTAGCACAGATACGCAGTATTTT. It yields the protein CASSLGYGGLSTDTQYF.

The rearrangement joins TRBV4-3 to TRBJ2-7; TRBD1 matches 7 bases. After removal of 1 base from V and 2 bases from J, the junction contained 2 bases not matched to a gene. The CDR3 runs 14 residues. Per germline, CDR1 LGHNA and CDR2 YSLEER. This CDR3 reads CASSQATGTYEQYF. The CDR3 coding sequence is TGCGCCAGCAGCCAAGCGACAGGGACCTACGAGCAGTACTTC.

CDR3 loop: CAAGTGVQPQHF. The DNA of the CDR3 is TGTGCAGCCGGGACAGGGGTGCAGCCCCAGCATTTT. This chain uses TRBV25-1 with TRBJ1-5, with 10 positions matching TRBD1. This CDR3 is 12 amino acids long. Germline CDR1 reads MGHDK; CDR2 reads SYGVNS. Combining the CDR3 with reference TRBV25-1 and TRBJ1-5 gives the whole variable domain EADIYQTPRYLVIGTGKKITLECSQTMGHDKMYWYQQDPGMELHLIHYSYGVNSTEKGDLSSESTVSRIRTEHFPLTLESARPSHTSQYLCAAGTGVQPQHFGDGTRLSIL.

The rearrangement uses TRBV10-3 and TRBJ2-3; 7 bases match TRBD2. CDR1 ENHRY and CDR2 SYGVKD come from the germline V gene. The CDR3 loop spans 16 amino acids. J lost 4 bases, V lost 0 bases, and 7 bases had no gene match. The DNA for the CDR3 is TGTGCCATCAGTGAGTCGAGCGGGGCAGGTCCAGATACGCAGTATTTT. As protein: CAISESSGAGPDTQYF.

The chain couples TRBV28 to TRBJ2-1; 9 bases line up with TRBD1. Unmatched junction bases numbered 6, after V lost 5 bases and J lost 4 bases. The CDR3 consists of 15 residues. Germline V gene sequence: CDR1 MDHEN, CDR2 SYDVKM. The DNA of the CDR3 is TGTGCCAGCAGTGTGCCGGGACAGGGATACAATGAGCAGTTCTTC. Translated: CASSVPGQGYNEQFF.

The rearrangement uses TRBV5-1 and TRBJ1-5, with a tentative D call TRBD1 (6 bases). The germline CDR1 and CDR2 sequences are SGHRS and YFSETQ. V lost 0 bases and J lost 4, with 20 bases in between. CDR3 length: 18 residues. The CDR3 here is CASSLGLDGDNENQPQHF. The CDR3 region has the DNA TGCGCCAGCAGCTTGGGTCTCGATGGGGACAATGAGAATCAGCCCCAGCATTTT. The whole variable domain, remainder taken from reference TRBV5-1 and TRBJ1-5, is KAGVTQTPRYLIKTRGQQVTLSCSPISGHRSVSWYQQTPGQGLQFLFEYFSETQRNKGNFPGRFSGRQFSNSRSEMNVSTLELGDSALYLCASSLGLDGDNENQPQHFGDGTRLSIL.

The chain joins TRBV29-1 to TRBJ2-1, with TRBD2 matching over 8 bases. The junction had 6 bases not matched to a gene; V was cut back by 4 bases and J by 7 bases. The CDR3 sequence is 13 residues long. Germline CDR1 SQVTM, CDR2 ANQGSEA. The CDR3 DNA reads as TGCAGCGTTGTGCCGGGAGGGACAAATGAGCAGTTCTTC. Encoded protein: CSVVPGGTNEQFF.

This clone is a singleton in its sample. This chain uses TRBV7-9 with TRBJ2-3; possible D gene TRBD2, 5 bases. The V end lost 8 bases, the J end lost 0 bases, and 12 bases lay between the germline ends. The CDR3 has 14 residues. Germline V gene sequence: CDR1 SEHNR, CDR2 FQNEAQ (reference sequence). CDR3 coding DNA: TGTGCCAGCTCCCGGGAAGGGAGCACAGATACGCAGTATTTT. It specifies CASSREGSTDTQYF.

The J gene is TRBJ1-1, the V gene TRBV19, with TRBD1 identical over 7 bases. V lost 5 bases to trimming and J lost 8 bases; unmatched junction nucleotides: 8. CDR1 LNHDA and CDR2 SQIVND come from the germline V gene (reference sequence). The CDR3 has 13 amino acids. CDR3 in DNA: TGTGCCAGTAGTTTCAACAGGGGATCCGAAGCTTTCTTT. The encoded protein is CASSFNRGSEAFF.

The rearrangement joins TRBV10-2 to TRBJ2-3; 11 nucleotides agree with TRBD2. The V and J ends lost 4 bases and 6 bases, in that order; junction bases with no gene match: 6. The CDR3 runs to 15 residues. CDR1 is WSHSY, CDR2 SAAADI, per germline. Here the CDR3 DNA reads TGCGCCAGCAGTGTGGTAGCGGGAGGGCTCGATACGCAGTATTTT. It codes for CASSVVAGGLDTQYF.

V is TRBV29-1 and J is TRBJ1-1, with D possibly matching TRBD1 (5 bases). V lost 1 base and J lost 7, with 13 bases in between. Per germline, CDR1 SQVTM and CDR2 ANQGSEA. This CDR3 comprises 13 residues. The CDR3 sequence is CSVEGGWGGEAFF. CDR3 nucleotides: TGCAGCGTTGAAGGGGGATGGGGCGGTGAAGCTTTCTTT. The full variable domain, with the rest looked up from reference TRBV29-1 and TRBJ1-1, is SAVISQKPSRDICQRGTSLTIQCQVDSQVTMMFWYRQQPGQSLTLIATANQGSEATYESGFVIDKFPISRPNLTFSTLTVSNMSPEDSSIYLCSVEGGWGGEAFFGQGTRLTVV.

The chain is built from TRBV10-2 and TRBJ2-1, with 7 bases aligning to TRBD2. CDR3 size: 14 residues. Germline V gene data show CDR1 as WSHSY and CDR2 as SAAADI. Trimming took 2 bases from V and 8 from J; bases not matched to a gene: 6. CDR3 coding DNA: TGCGCCAGCAGTGAGGGGTCGGCGGGGGATGAGCAGTTCTTC. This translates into CASSEGSAGDEQFF.

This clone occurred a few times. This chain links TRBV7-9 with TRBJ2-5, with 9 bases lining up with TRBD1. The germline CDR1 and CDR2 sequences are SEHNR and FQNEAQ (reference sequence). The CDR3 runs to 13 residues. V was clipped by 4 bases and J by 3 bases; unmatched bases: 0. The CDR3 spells CASSWTGEETQYF. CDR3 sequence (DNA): TGTGCCAGCAGCTGGACAGGGGAAGAGACCCAGTACTTC.

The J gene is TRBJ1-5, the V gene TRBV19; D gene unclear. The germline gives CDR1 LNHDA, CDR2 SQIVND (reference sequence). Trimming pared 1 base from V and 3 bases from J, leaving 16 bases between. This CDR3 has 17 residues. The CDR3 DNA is TGTGCCAGTAGTATAGGTTACGGGGAGACCCCCAATCAGCCCCAGCATTTT. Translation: CASSIGYGETPNQPQHF.

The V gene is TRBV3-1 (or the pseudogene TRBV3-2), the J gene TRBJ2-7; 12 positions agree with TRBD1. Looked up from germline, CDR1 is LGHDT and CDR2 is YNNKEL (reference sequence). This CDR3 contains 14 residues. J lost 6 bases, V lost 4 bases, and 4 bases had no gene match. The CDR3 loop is CASSPRDRGREQYF. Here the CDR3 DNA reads TGTGCCAGCAGCCCCCGGGACAGGGGGCGCGAGCAGTACTTC.